This entry features one T cell receptor beta chain sequence. Antigen: not known. TCRdb's copy holds only in-frame clones and misses some; the assay was immunoSEQ multiplex PCR. The data show roughly 130,000 clones, with roughly 84% seen just once and approximately 12% held by the top ten. The data belong to a study of radiation and T cells in renal cell carcinoma. Overall study context: Nephrectomy followed 15 Gy stereotactic body radiation by 4 weeks.

Study-wide results and caveats: From baseline, blood top tumor clonotypes peaked at 2 weeks post-radiation.

Time point denoted: baseline pretreatment blood. Stated treatment: 15 Gy SBRT to primary tumor, nephrectomy 4 weeks later. The germline gives CDR1 SQVTM, CDR2 ANQGSEA. Trimming took 0 bases from V and 7 from J; bases not matched to a gene: 0. The CDR3 runs to 11 residues. This TCR was sampled from a woman aged 45 to 65 with renal cell carcinoma. The sequencing used blood, collected from a patient whose treatment included radiotherapy and nephrectomy. The chain couples TRBV29-1 to TRBJ2-7; 7 nucleotides line up with TRBD2. CDR3 DNA: TGCAGCGTTGAAGAGGGGGGGGAGCAGTACTTC. Its translation is CSVEEGGEQYF.